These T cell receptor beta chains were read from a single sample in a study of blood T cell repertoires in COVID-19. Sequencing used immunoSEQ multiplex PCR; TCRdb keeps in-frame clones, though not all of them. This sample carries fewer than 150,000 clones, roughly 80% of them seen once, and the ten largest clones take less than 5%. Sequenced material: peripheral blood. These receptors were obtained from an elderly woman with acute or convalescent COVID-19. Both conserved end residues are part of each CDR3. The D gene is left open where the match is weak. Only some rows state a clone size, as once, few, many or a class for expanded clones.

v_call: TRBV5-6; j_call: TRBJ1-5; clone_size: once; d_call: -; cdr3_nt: TGTGCCAGCAGCTCATCTAGGAATGGCAATCAGCCCCAGCATTTT; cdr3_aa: CASSSSRNGNQPQHF
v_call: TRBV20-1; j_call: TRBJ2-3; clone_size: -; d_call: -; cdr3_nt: TGCAGTGCTAGTAAGAGGGCAGATACGCAGTATTTT; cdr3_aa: CSASKRADTQYF
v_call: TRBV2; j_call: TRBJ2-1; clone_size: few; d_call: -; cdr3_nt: TGTGCCAGCAGTGAAGAACAGACGTATTCCTACAATGAGCAGTTCTTC; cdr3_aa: CASSEEQTYSYNEQFF
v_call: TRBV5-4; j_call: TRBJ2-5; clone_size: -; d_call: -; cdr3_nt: TGTGCCAGCAGCTTGGAAGCCCCAGAGACCCAGTACTTC; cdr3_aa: CASSLEAPETQYF
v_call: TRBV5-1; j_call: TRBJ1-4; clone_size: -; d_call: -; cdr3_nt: TGCGCCAGCAGACCGGTACAGGCTAATGAAAAACTGTTTTTT; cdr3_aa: CASRPVQANEKLFF
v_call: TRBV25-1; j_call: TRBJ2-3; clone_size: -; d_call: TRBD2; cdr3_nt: TGTGCCAGCAGTGAAGGATCTCTAGCGGGGGACACAGATACGCAGTATTTT; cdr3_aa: CASSEGSLAGDTDTQYF
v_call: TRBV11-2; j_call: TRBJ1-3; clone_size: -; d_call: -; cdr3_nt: TGTGCCAGCAGCTCTCCCTTGACGGCTAGCTCTGGAAACACCATATATTTT; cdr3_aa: CASSSPLTASSGNTIYF
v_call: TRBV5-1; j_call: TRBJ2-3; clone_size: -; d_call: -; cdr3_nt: TGCGCCAGCAGCTTGTTCGCCCGGGCAGATACGCAGTATTTT; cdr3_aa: CASSLFARADTQYF
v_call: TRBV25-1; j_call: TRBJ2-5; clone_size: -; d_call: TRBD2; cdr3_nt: TGTGCCAGCAGGACTAGCGGGGTGGAGACCCAGTACTTC; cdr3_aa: CASRTSGVETQYF
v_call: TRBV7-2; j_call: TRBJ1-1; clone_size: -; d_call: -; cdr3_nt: TGTGCCAGCAGCGAACAAACGGGGGTCCGTTTCACTGAAGCTTTCTTT; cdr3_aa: CASSEQTGVRFTEAFF
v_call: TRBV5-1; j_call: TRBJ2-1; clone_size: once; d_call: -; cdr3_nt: TGCGCCAGCAGCACGGACTTGAGCTCCTACAATGAGCAGTTCTTC; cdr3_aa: CASSTDLSSYNEQFF
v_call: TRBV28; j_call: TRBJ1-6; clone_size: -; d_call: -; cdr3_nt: TGTGCCAGCAGTTTATTGGTTGAGAATTCACCCCTCCACTTT; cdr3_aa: CASSLLVENSPLHF
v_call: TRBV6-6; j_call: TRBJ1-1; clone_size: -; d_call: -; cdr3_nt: TGTGCCAGCAGTTTCCTCATGACTCCGGCCGAAGCTTTCTTT; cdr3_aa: CASSFLMTPAEAFF
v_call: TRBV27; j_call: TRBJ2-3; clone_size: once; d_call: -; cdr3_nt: TGTGCCAGCAGTTTCCTGGGCCCAGATACGCAGTATTTT; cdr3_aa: CASSFLGPDTQYF
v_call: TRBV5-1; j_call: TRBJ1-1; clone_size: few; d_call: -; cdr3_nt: TGCGCCAGCAGCTCTATTCAGGGCCTGAACACTGAAGCTTTCTTT; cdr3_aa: CASSSIQGLNTEAFF
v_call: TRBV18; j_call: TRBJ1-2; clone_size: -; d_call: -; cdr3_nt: TGTGCCAGCTCAACAGACAGTGACTATGGCTACACCTTC; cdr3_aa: CASSTDSDYGYTF
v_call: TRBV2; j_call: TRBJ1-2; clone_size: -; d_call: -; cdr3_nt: TGTGCCAGCAGTATGGAGGGCTACACCTTC; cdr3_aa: CASSMEGYTF
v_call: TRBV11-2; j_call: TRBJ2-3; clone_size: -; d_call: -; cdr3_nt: TGTGCCAGCAGCTTAGTCCTCCGCGGAGATAACACAGATACGCAGTATTTT; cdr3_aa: CASSLVLRGDNTDTQYF
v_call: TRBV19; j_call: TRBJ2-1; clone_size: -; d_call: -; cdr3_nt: TGTGCCAGTACCTCCAGGGGCCGCGGTGAGGGTGAGCAGTTCTTC; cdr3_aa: CASTSRGRGEGEQFF
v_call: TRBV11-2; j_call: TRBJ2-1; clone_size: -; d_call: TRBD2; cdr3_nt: TGTGCCAGCAGCCGTAGCGGGAGCCAACCCTTCCCTTACAATGAGCAGTTCTTC; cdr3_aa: CASSRSGSQPFPYNEQFF
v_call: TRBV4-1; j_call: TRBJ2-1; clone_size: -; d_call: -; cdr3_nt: TGCGCCAGCAGCCAGACGATGGCAGGGATCTCCTACAATGAGCAGTTCTTC; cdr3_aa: CASSQTMAGISYNEQFF
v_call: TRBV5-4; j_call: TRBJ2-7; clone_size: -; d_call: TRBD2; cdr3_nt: TGTGCCAGCAGCTTGGGTTTGCGGGAGGAATACGAGCAGTACTTC; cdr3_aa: CASSLGLREEYEQYF
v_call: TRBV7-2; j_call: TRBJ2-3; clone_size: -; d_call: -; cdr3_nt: TGTGCCAGCAGCTTAATCGGAGGTTATAGCACAGATACGCAGTATTTT; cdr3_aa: CASSLIGGYSTDTQYF
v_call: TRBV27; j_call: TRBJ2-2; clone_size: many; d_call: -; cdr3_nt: TGTGCCAGCACGGGAGTCGACACCGGGGAGCTGTTTTTT; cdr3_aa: CASTGVDTGELFF
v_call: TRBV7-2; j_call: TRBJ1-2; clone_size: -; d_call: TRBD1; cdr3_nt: TGTGCCAGCAGCTTGGGGGACAGTAGGAACTATGGCTACACCTTC; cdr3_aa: CASSLGDSRNYGYTF
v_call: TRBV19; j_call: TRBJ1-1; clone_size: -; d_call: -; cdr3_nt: TGTGCCAGCGGGAAGGGTGCAGGGGACACTGAAGCTTTCTTT; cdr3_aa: CASGKGAGDTEAFF
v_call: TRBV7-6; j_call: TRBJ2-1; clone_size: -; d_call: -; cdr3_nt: TGTGCCAGCAGCACTTTGGACAGCTACAATGAGCAGTTCTTC; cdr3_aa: CASSTLDSYNEQFF
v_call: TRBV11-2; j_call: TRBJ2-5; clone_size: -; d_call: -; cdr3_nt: TGTGCCAGCAGCCAAATTCGGGACTTCAAAGAGACCCAGTACTTC; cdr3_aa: CASSQIRDFKETQYF
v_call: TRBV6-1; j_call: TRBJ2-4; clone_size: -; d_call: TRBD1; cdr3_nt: TGTGCCAGCAGTGAACGACAGGGTAGGGCCAAAAACATTCAGTACTTC; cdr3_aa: CASSERQGRAKNIQYF
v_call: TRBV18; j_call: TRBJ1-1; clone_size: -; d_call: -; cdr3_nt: TGTGCCAGCTCACCACCGGGATCCGGGAGAAACACTGAAGCTTTCTTT; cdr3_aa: CASSPPGSGRNTEAFF
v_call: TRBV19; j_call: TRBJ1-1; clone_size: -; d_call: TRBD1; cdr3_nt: TGTGCCAGTAAAGCAGACAGGGGGATGAACACTGAAGCTTTCTTT; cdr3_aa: CASKADRGMNTEAFF
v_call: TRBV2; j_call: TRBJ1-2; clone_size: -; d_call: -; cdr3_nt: TGTGCCAGCACATTACAGGGAGTTGGGGGCTACACCTTC; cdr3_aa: CASTLQGVGGYTF
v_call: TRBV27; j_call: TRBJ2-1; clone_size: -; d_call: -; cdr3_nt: TGTGCCAGCAGCCCCAGACAGGCAGAACCGATAGGTGATGAGCAGTTCTTC; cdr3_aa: CASSPRQAEPIGDEQFF
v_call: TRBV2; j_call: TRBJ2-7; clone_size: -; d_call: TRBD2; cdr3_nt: TGTGCCAGCAGGAGCGGGGGGGCCTACGAGCAGTACTTC; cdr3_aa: CASRSGGAYEQYF
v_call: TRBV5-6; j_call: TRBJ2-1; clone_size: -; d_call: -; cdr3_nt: TGTGCCAGCAGCTTGTCCGGGGTTTACAATGAGCAGTTCTTC; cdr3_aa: CASSLSGVYNEQFF
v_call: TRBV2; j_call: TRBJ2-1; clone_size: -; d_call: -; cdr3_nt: TGTGCCAGCAGTGATGATCCCCGGCTTAGGGGTGAGCAGTTCTTC; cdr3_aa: CASSDDPRLRGEQFF
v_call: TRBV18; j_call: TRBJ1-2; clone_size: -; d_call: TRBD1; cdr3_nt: TGTGCCAGCTCCGGACAGGGGGCAGACTATGGCTACACCTTC; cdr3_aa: CASSGQGADYGYTF
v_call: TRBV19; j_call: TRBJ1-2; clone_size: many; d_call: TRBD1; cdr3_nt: TGTGCCAGTAATCGGGGACAGGGGGCGTCGGGCTACACCTTC; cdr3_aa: CASNRGQGASGYTF
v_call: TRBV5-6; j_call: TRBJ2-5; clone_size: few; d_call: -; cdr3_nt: TGTGCCAGCAGCTTGTGGGCAGGGGAGACCCAGTACTTC; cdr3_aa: CASSLWAGETQYF
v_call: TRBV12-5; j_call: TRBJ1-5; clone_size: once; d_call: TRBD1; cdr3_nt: TGTGCTAGTGGCCTTGGTCGGGACAGAAAATATAGCAATCAGCCCCAGCATTTT; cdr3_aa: CASGLGRDRKYSNQPQHF